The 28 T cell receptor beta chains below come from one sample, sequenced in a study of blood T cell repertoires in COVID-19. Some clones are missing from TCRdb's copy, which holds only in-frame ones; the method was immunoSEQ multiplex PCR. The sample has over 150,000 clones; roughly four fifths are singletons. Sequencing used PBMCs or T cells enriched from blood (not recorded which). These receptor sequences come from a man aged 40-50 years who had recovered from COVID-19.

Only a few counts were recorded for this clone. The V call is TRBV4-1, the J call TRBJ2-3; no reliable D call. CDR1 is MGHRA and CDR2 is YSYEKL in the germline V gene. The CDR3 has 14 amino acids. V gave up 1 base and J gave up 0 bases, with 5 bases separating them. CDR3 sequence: CASSQGPSTDTQYF. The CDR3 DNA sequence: TGCGCCAGCAGCCAAGGGCCTAGCACAGATACGCAGTATTTT.

The CDR3, as DNA: TGTGCCAGCAGCTGGTCGGGGGATGGAGGCGAGACCCAGTACTTC. This encodes CASSWSGDGGETQYF. The chain couples TRBV5-5 to TRBJ2-5, with a weak D call TRBD2 (6 bases). The germline V gene encodes CDR1 SGHKS and CDR2 YYEKEE (reference sequence). Trimming cost V 3 bases and J 5 bases, with 17 bases left between them. CDR3 length equals 15 residues.

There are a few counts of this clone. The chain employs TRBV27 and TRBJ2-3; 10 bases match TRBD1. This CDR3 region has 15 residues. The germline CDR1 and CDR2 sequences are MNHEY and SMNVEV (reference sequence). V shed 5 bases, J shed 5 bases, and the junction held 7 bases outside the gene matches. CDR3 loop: CASSRAGTGEDTQYF. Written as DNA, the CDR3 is TGTGCCAGCAGTCGGGCCGGGACAGGGGAAGATACGCAGTATTTT.

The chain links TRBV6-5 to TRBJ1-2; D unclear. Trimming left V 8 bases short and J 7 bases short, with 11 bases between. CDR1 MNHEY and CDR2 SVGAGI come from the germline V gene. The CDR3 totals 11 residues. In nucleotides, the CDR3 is TGTGCCAGCTTCTTCTACGGTGGCTACACCTTC. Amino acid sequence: CASFFYGGYTF.

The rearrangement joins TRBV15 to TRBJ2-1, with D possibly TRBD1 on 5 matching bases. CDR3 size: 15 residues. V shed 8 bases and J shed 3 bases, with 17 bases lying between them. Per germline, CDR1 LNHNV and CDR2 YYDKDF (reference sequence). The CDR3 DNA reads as TGTGCCACCGGGGCGCGGACCGATCTCTACAATGAGCAGTTCTTC. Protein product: CATGARTDLYNEQFF. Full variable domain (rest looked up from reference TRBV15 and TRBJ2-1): DAMVIQNPRYQVTQFGKPVTLSCSQTLNHNVMYWYQQKSSQAPKLLFHYYDKDFNNEADTPDNFQSRRPNTSFCFLDIRSPGLGDTAMYLCATGARTDLYNEQFFGPGTRLTVL.

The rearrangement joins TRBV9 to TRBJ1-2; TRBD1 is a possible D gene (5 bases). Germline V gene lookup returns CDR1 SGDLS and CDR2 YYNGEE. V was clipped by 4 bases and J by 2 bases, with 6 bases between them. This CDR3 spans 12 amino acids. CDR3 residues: CASSPGNYGYTF. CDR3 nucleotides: TGTGCCAGCAGCCCAGGGAACTATGGCTACACCTTC.

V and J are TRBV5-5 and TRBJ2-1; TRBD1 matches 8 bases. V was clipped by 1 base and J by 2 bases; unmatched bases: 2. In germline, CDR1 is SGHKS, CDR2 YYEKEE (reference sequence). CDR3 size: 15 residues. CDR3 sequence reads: CASSLQGAPYNEQFF. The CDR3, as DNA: TGTGCCAGCAGCTTGCAGGGGGCCCCCTACAATGAGCAGTTCTTC.

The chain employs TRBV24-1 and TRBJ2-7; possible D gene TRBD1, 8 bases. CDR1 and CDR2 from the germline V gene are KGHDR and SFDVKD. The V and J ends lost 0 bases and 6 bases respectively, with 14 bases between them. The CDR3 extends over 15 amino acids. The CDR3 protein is CATSDLRTGRGEQYF. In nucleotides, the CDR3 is TGTGCCACCAGTGATTTGAGGACAGGGAGGGGCGAGCAGTACTTC.

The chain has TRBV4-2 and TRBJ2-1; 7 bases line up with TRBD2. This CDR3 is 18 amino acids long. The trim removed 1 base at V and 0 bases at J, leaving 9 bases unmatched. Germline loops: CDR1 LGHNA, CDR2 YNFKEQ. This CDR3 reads CASSQVIGGSNSYNEQFF. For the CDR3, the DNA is TGTGCCAGCAGCCAAGTTATTGGCGGGAGCAACTCCTACAATGAGCAGTTCTTC.

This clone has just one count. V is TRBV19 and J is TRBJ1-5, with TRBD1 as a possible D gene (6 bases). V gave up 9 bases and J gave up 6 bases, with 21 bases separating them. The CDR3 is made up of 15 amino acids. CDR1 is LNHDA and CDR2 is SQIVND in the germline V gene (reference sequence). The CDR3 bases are TGTGCCAGCTCCAGGGGTGGGTTATCGAGTCAGCCCCAGCATTTT. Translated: CASSRGGLSSQPQHF.

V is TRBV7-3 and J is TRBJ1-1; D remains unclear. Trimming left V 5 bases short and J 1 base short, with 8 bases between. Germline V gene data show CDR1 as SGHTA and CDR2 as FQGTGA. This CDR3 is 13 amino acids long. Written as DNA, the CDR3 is TGTGCCAGCAGCGCCGACAAGAACACTGAAGCTTTCTTT. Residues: CASSADKNTEAFF.

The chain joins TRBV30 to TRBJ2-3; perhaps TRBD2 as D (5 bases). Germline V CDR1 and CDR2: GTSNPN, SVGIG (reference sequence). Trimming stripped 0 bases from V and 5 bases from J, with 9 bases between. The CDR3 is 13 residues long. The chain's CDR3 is CAWSVLGEDTQYF. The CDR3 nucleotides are TGTGCCTGGAGTGTGCTCGGGGAAGATACGCAGTATTTT.

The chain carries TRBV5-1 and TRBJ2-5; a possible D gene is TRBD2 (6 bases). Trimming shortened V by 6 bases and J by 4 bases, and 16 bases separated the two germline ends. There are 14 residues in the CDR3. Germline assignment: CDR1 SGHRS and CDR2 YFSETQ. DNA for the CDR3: TGCGCCAGCAATCTGGAGGGAAAGGGAGAGACCCAGTACTTC. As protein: CASNLEGKGETQYF.

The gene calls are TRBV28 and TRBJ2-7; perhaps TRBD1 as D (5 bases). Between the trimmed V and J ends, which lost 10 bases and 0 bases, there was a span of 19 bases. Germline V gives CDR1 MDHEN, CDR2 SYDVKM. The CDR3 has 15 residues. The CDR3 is CATQRTEGVSYEQYF. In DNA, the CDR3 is TGTGCCACCCAACGGACGGAAGGGGTCTCCTACGAGCAGTACTTC.

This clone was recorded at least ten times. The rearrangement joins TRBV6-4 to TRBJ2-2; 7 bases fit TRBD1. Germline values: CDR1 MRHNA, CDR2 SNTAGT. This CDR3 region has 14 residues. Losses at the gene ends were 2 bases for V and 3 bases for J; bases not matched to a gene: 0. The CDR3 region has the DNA TGTGCCAGCAGTGACAGGGGGCACACCGGGGAGCTGTTTTTT. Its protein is CASSDRGHTGELFF.

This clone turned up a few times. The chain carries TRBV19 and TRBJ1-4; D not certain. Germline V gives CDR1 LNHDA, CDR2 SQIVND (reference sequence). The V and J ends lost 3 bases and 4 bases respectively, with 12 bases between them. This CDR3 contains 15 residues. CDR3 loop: CASSIRTDNNEKLFF. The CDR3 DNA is TGTGCCAGTAGTATTCGCACAGACAATAATGAAAAACTGTTTTTT.

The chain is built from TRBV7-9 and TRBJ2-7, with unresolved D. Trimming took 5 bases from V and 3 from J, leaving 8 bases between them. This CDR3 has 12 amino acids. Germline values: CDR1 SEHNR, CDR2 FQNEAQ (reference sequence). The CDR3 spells CASSPLYYEQYF. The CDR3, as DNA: TGTGCCAGCAGCCCCCTTTACTACGAGCAGTACTTC.

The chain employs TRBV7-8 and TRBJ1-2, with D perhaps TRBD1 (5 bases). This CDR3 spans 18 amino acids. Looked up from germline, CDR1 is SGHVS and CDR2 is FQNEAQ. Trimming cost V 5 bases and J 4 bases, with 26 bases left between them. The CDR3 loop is CASSLPRQGGDASYGYTF. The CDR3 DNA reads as TGTGCCAGCAGCCTACCCCGGCAGGGCGGGGACGCTTCCTATGGCTACACCTTC.

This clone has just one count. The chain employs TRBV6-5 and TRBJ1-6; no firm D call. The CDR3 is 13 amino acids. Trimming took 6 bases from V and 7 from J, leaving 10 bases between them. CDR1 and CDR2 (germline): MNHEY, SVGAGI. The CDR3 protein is CASRLPGNSPLHF. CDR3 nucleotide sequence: TGTGCCAGCAGGTTGCCGGGGAATTCACCCCTCCACTTT.

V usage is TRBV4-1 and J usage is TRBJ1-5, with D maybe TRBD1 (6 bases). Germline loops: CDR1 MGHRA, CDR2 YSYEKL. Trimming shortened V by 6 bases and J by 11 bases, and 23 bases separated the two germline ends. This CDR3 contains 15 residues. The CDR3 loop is CASSRGEGGDRAQHF. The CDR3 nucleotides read TGCGCCAGCAGTCGCGGGGAAGGGGGGGATAGGGCCCAGCATTTT.

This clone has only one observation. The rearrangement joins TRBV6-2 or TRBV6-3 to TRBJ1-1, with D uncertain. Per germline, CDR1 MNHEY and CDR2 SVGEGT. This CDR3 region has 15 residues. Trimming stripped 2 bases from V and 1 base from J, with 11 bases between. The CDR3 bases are TGTGCCAGCAGTTACGCAGGCCAAGAGAACACTGAAGCTTTCTTT. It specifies CASSYAGQENTEAFF.

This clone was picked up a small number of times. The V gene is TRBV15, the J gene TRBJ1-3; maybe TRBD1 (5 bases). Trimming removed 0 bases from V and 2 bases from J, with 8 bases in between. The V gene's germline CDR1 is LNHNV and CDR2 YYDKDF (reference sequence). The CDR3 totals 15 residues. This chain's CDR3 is CATSRDTGAGNTIYF. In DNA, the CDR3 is TGTGCCACCAGCAGAGATACGGGGGCTGGAAACACCATATATTTT.

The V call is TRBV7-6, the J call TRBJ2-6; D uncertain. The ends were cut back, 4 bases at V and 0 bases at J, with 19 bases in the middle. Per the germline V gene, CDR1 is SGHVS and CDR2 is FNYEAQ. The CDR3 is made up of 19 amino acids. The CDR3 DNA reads TGTGCCAGCAGCTCCCTGGAACGGAGACGACTCTCTGGGGCCAACGTCCTGACTTTC. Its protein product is CASSSLERRRLSGANVLTF.

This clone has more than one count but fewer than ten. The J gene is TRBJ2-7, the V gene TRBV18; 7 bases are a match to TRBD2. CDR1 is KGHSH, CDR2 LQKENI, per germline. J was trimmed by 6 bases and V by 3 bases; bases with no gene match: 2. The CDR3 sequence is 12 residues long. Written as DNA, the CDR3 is TGTGCCAGCTCACCTTCGGGGGGCGAGCAGTACTTC. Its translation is CASSPSGGEQYF. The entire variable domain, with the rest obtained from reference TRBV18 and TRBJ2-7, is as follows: NAGVMQNPRHLVRRRGQEARLRCSPMKGHSHVYWYRQLPEEGLKFMVYLQKENIIDESGMPKERFSAEFPKEGPSILRIQQVVRGDSAAYFCASSPSGGEQYFGPGTRLTVT.

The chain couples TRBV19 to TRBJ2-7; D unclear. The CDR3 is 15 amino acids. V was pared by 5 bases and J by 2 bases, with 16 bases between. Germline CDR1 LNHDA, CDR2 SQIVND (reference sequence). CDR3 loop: CASSGGSVEPYEQYF. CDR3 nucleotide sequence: TGTGCCAGTAGTGGTGGAAGCGTGGAGCCCTACGAGCAGTACTTC.

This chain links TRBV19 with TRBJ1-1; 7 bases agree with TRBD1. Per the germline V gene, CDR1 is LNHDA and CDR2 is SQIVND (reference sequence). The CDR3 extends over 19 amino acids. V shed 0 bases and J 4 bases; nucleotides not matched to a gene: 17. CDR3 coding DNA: TGTGCCAGTAGTATAGATAGCGGAGGGGGCAGTGGGGTACGCACTGAAGCTTTCTTT. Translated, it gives CASSIDSGGGSGVRTEAFF.

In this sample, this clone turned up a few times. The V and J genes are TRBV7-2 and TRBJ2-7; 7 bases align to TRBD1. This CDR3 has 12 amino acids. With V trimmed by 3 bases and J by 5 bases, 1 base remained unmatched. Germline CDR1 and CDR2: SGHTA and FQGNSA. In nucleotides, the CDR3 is TGTGCCAGCAGCTTTACAGGGGACGAGCAGTACGTC. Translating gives CASSFTGDEQYV.

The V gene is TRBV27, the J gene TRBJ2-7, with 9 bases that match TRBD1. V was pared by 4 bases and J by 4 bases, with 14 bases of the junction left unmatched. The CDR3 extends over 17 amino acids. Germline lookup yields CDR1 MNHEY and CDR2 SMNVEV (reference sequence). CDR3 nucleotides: TGTGCCAGCAGTTCACCCTCCTCGGGGACAGGGCCTTACGAGCAGTACTTC. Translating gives CASSSPSSGTGPYEQYF.